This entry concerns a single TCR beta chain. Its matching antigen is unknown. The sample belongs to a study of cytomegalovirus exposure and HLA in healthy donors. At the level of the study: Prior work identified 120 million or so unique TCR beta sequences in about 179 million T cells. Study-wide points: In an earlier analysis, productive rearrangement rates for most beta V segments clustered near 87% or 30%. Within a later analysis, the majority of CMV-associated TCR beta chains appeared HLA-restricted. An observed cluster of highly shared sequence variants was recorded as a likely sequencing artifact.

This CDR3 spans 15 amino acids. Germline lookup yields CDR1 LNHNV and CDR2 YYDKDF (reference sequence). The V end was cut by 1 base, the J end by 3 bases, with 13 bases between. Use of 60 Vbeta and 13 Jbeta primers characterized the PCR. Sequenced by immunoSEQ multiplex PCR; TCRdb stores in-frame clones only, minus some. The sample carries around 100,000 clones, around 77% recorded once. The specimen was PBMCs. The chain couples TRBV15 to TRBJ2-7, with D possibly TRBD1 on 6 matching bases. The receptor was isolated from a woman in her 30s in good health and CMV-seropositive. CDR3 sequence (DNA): TGTGCCACCAGCAGAGCCCCGACAGGAGACTACGAGCAGTACTTC. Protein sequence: CATSRAPTGDYEQYF.